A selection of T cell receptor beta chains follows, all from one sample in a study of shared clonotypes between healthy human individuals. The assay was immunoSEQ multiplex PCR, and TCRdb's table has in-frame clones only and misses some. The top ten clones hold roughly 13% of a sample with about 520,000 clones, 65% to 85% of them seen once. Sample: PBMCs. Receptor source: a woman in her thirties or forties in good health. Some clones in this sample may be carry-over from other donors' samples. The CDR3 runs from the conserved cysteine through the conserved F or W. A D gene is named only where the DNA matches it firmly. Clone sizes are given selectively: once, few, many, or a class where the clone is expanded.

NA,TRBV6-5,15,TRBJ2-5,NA,CASREFRAGKETQYF,TGTGCCAGCAGGGAGTTCAGGGCCGGAAAAGAGACCCAGTACTTC
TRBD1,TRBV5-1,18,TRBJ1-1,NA,CASSMLPTTGGASTEAFF,TGCGCCAGCAGCATGCTACCAACTACAGGGGGCGCGAGCACTGAAGCTTTCTTT
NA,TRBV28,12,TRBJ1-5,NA,CASSPSNQPQHF,TGTGCCAGCAGTCCTTCGAATCAGCCCCAGCATTTT
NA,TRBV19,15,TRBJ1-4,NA,CASSTTGSTNEKLFF,TGTGCCAGTAGTACCACAGGGTCAACTAATGAAAAACTGTTTTTT
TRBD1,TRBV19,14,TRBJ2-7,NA,CASRRRDRSYEQYF,TGTGCCAGTAGACGACGGGACAGGTCCTACGAGCAGTACTTC
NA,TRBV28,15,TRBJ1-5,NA,CASSLRGGGGQPQHF,TGTGCCAGCAGTTTACGCGGCGGGGGCGGGCAGCCCCAGCATTTT
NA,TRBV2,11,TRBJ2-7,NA,CASSVGGEQYF,TGTGCCAGCAGTGTAGGGGGCGAGCAGTACTTC
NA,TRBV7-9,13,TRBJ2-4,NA,CASSLGGENIQYF,TGTGCCAGCAGCTTGGGGGGAGAGAACATTCAGTACTTC
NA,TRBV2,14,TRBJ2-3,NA,CASRGRGSTDTQYF,TGTGCCAGCAGGGGAAGAGGGAGCACAGATACGCAGTATTTT
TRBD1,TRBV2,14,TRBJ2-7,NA,CASSVDRALYEQYF,TGTGCCAGCAGTGTGGACAGGGCGCTCTACGAGCAGTACTTC
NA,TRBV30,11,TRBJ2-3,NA,CAWSVTDTQYF,TGTGCCTGGAGTGTAACAGATACGCAGTATTTT
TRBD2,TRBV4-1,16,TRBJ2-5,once,CASSTGTSGRVETQYF,TGCGCCAGCAGCACAGGGACTAGCGGGAGGGTAGAGACCCAGTACTTC
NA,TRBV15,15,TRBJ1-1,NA,CATSRQVTMNTEAFF,TGTGCCACCAGCAGACAGGTGACCATGAACACTGAAGCTTTCTTT
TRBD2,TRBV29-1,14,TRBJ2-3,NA,CSSTAGGLTDTQYF,TGCAGCTCCACAGCGGGAGGGCTCACAGATACGCAGTATTTT
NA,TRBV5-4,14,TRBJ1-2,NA,CASRNIAGGYGYTF,TGTGCCAGCAGGAACATTGCGGGGGGCTATGGCTACACCTTC
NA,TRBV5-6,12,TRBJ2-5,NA,CASSLGQETQYF,TGTGCCAGCAGCTTGGGCCAAGAGACCCAGTACTTC
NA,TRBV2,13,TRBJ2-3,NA,CASSVVGRDTQYF,TGTGCCAGCAGTGTAGTGGGTAGAGATACGCAGTATTTT
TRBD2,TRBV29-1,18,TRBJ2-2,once,CSVLPQDRLAGVAGELFF,TGCAGCGTCCTCCCCCAGGATCGACTAGCGGGAGTAGCCGGGGAGCTGTTTTTT
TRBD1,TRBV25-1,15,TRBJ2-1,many,CASSEPGQGVNEQFF,TGTGCCAGCAGTGAACCGGGACAGGGGGTCAATGAGCAGTTCTTC
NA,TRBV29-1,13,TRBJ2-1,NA,CSVRPPNYNEQFF,TGCAGCGTCCGGCCGCCCAATTACAATGAGCAGTTCTTC
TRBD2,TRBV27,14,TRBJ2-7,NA,CASRQAGGGVEQYF,TGTGCCAGCAGGCAAGCGGGAGGTGGGGTCGAGCAGTACTTC
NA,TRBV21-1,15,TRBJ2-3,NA,CASSIGEEGTDTQYF,TGTGCCAGCAGCATAGGGGAAGAAGGCACAGATACGCAGTATTTT
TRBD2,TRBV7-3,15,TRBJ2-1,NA,CASSLGLAGVDEQFF,TGTGCCAGCAGCTTGGGACTAGCGGGAGTCGATGAGCAGTTCTTC
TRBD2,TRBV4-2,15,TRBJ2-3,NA,CASSQNSGAGNTQYF,TGTGCCAGCAGCCAAAATAGCGGGGCAGGGAATACGCAGTATTTT
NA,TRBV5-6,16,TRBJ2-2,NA,CASSFRRDLGTGELFF,TGTGCCAGCAGCTTCCGGAGGGATCTTGGCACCGGGGAGCTGTTTTTT
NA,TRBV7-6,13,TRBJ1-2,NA,CASSPGQSSGYTF,TGTGCCAGCAGCCCCGGACAGTCTAGTGGCTACACCTTC
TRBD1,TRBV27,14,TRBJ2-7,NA,CASSLGTGRYEQYF,TGTGCCAGCAGTTTAGGGACAGGTCGGTACGAGCAGTACTTC
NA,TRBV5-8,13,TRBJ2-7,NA,CASSLDGAYEQYF,TGTGCCAGCAGCTTAGATGGTGCCTACGAGCAGTACTTC
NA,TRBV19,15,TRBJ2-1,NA,CASRERRSSYNEQFF,TGTGCCAGTAGGGAGCGCCGAAGCTCCTACAATGAGCAGTTCTTC
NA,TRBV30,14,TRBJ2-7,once,CAWSGGRLANEQYF,TGTGCCTGGAGTGGAGGGCGGCTAGCGAACGAGCAGTACTTC
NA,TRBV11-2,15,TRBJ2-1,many,CASSSLWTRGNEQFF,TGTGCCAGCAGCTCCCTGTGGACAAGGGGCAATGAGCAGTTCTTC
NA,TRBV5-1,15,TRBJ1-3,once,CASSPGGVDGNTIYF,TGCGCCAGCAGCCCGGGAGGCGTGGATGGAAACACCATATATTTT
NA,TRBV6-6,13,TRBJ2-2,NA,CASIPSYTGELFF,TGTGCCAGCATCCCGAGCTACACCGGGGAGCTGTTTTTT
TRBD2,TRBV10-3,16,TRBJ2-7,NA,CAISESASGPSYEQYF,TGTGCCATCAGTGAGTCGGCTAGCGGCCCCTCCTACGAGCAGTACTTC
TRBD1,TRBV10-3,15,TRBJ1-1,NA,CAIHPARQGGTEAFF,TGTGCCATCCACCCCGCCCGGCAGGGGGGGACTGAAGCTTTCTTT
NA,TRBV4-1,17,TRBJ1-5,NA,CASSQDARANNNQPQHF,TGCGCCAGCAGCCAAGATGCCCGGGCTAATAACAATCAGCCCCAGCATTTT
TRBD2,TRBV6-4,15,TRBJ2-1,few,CASSVAGVLGNEQFF,TGTGCCAGCAGTGTAGCGGGAGTACTGGGTAATGAGCAGTTCTTC
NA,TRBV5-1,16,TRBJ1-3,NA,CASSFHVGTSGNTIYF,TGCGCCAGCAGCTTCCACGTCGGGACATCCGGAAACACCATATATTTT
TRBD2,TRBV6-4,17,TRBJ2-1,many,CASSVLAGEHSYNEQFF,TGTGCCAGCAGTGTGTTAGCGGGAGAGCACTCCTACAATGAGCAGTTCTTC
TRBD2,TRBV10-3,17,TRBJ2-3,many,CAISDGLAGASTDTQYF,TGTGCCATCAGTGACGGTTTAGCGGGTGCTAGCACAGATACGCAGTATTTT
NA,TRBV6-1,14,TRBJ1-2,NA,CASSDPGVYYGYTF,TGTGCCAGCAGTGATCCCGGGGTCTACTATGGCTACACCTTC
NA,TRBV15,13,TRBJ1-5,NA,CATSRDANQPQHF,TGTGCCACCAGCAGAGATGCTAATCAGCCCCAGCATTTT
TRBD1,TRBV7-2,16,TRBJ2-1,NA,CASSRRTGIALNEQFF,TGTGCCAGCAGCCGTAGGACAGGGATAGCGCTTAATGAGCAGTTCTTC
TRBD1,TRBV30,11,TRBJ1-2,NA,CAWSTGAGYTF,TGTGCCTGGAGTACAGGGGCCGGCTACACCTTC